This is a list of T cell receptor beta chains from one sample in a study of blood T cell repertoires in COVID-19. Method: immunoSEQ multiplex PCR; TCRdb's copy keeps in-frame clones and lacks some. The sample lists roughly 200,000 clones, approximately 90% occurring once. Sequencing was performed on PBMCs or T cells enriched from blood (not recorded which). The receptors derive from a woman in her twenties or thirties who had recovered from COVID-19. CDR3s include the opening cysteine and the closing phenylalanine or tryptophan. D genes are given only for firm matches. Part of the rows lack a size; the others show once, few, many or a class for expanded clones.

clone_size: -; v_call: TRBV5-1; j_call: TRBJ2-4; d_call: -; cdr3_aa: CASSVGVAKNIQYF; cdr3_nt: TGCGCCAGCAGTGTCGGGGTAGCCAAAAACATTCAGTACTTC
clone_size: -; v_call: TRBV7-9; j_call: TRBJ2-5; d_call: -; cdr3_aa: CASSFDGGPETQYF; cdr3_nt: TGTGCCAGCAGCTTTGACGGGGGGCCCGAGACCCAGTACTTC
clone_size: -; v_call: TRBV12-3/TRBV12-4; j_call: TRBJ1-2; d_call: -; cdr3_aa: CASSARPGGYTF; cdr3_nt: TGTGCCAGCAGTGCCAGACCGGGGGGCTACACCTTC
clone_size: -; v_call: TRBV3-1/TRBV3-2; j_call: TRBJ1-2; d_call: -; cdr3_aa: CASSQDPQSNYGYTF; cdr3_nt: TGTGCCAGCAGCCAAGATCCCCAATCTAACTATGGCTACACCTTC
clone_size: once; v_call: TRBV18; j_call: TRBJ2-7; d_call: -; cdr3_aa: CASSPRTDSYEQYF; cdr3_nt: TGTGCCAGCTCACCGAGGACAGATTCCTACGAGCAGTACTTC
clone_size: -; v_call: TRBV14; j_call: TRBJ2-2; d_call: TRBD1; cdr3_aa: CASSHVQGRGTGELFF; cdr3_nt: TGTGCCAGCAGCCACGTACAGGGGCGCGGCACCGGGGAGCTGTTTTTT
clone_size: -; v_call: TRBV4-1; j_call: TRBJ1-2; d_call: TRBD1; cdr3_aa: CASSHGQDLYGYTF; cdr3_nt: TGCGCCAGCAGCCATGGACAGGACCTCTATGGCTACACCTTC
clone_size: -; v_call: TRBV18; j_call: TRBJ1-2; d_call: -; cdr3_aa: CASSPNRETNYGYTF; cdr3_nt: TGTGCCAGCTCACCAAACCGGGAGACTAACTATGGCTACACCTTC
clone_size: -; v_call: TRBV9; j_call: TRBJ2-1; d_call: TRBD2; cdr3_aa: CASSVTSAYNEQFF; cdr3_nt: TGTGCCAGCAGCGTAACTAGCGCTTACAATGAGCAGTTCTTC
clone_size: once; v_call: TRBV9; j_call: TRBJ2-2; d_call: TRBD2; cdr3_aa: CASSVGLAGRTGELFF; cdr3_nt: TGTGCCAGCAGCGTAGGACTAGCGGGACGAACCGGGGAGCTGTTTTTT